Listed here are 14 T cell receptor beta chains from one sample, sequenced in a study of cytomegalovirus exposure and HLA in healthy donors. Here immunoSEQ multiplex PCR was the method, and the copy in TCRdb shows in-frame clones only, minus some. The sample shows about 170,000 clones, about nine tenths of them seen only once. Input material: PBMCs. Source of these receptors: a woman aged 25 to 39 in good health and CMV-seronegative.

The V gene is TRBV6-1, the J gene TRBJ2-3; D might be TRBD2 (6 bases). Per germline, CDR1 MNHNS and CDR2 SASEGT. V lost 0 bases, J lost 1 base, and 14 bases lay in between. The CDR3 loop spans 17 amino acids. The DNA of the CDR3 is TGTGCCAGCAGTGAAGCGCCTAACGGGGGTGGCACAGATACGCAGTATTTT. Its translation: CASSEAPNGGGTDTQYF.

CDR3 sequence reads: CASSYSSGGYNEQFF. DNA of the CDR3: TGTGCCAGCAGTTACTCTAGCGGGGGGTACAATGAGCAGTTCTTC. The V and J genes are TRBV6-6 and TRBJ2-1; 10 nucleotides match TRBD2. Germline lookup yields CDR1 MNHNY and CDR2 SVGAGI (reference sequence). V gave up 0 bases and J gave up 4 bases; unmatched junction bases: 0. The CDR3 length is 15 residues.

This clone turned up a few times. The sample holds other DNA sequences that translate to the same CDR3. This sequence joins TRBV28 and TRBJ1-5; D remains ambiguous. Germline values: CDR1 MDHEN, CDR2 SYDVKM. CDR3 length: 13 residues. The germline V and J ends were trimmed by 5 bases and 1 base, with 6 bases remaining between them. CDR3 in DNA: TGTGCCAGCAGTGATAGGAGCAATCAGCCCCAGCATTTT. Its protein product is CASSDRSNQPQHF. Combining the CDR3 with reference TRBV28 and TRBJ1-5 gives the whole variable domain DVKVTQSSRYLVKRTGEKVFLECVQDMDHENMFWYRQDPGLGLRLIYFSYDVKMKEKGDIPEGYSVSREKKERFSLILESASTNQTSMYLCASSDRSNQPQHFGDGTRLSIL.

This sequence joins TRBV30 and TRBJ1-5; 9 nucleotides align to TRBD1. The CDR3 length is 15 residues. CDR1 GTSNPN and CDR2 SVGIG come from the germline V gene (reference sequence). V was pared by 2 bases and J by 7 bases, with 9 bases of the junction left unmatched. The CDR3 coding sequence is TGTGCCTGGAGTCCGGGACAGGGATGGGAACAGCCCCAGCATTTT. It codes for CAWSPGQGWEQPQHF.

The chain carries TRBV7-3 and TRBJ1-2, with a weak D call TRBD1 (5 bases). V lost 5 bases, J lost 2 bases, and 9 bases lay in between. The CDR3 sequence is 13 residues long. Germline V lookup: CDR1 SGHTA, CDR2 FQGTGA. The CDR3 here is CASSMGPNYGYTF. The CDR3 region has the DNA TGTGCCAGCAGCATGGGACCAAACTATGGCTACACCTTC.

This clone was detected once. This chain connects TRBV5-6 to TRBJ2-7, with 9 bases fitting TRBD1. Germline-derived CDR1 and CDR2 are SGHDT and YYEEEE. The CDR3 consists of 16 residues. With 2 bases clipped from V and 2 bases from J, the junction kept 8 bases outside the gene matches. CDR3: CASSFLTGTGTYEQYF. In nucleotides, the CDR3 is TGTGCCAGCAGCTTCTTGACCGGGACAGGGACCTACGAGCAGTACTTC.

The chain uses TRBV9 and TRBJ1-5; tentatively, D is TRBD1 (6 bases). Germline CDR1 SGDLS, CDR2 YYNGEE. This CDR3 spans 14 amino acids. The V end lost 3 bases, the J end lost 1 base, and 8 bases lay between the germline ends. The CDR3 spells CASSETGSNQPQHF. CDR3 bases: TGTGCCAGCAGCGAAACAGGGAGCAATCAGCCCCAGCATTTT.

The J gene is TRBJ2-1, the V gene TRBV27; D may be TRBD2 (5 bases). Germline CDR1 is MNHEY and CDR2 is SMNVEV (reference sequence). The V and J ends lost 5 bases and 2 bases respectively, with 16 bases between them. This CDR3 comprises 16 residues. The DNA of the CDR3 is TGTGCCAGCAGTCACCCACTAGGCCCAGCCTACAATGAGCAGTTCTTC. Protein product: CASSHPLGPAYNEQFF.

V usage is TRBV6-5 and J usage is TRBJ2-2, with D perhaps matching TRBD2 (5 bases). The CDR3 sequence is 14 residues long. V dropped 4 bases and J dropped 2 bases, with 8 bases sitting between them. Germline lookup yields CDR1 MNHEY and CDR2 SVGAGI. CDR3 in DNA: TGTGCCAGCAGTTCACGGGGTAACACCGGGGAGCTGTTTTTT. Its protein product is CASSSRGNTGELFF.

CDR3 nucleotide sequence: TGCGCCAGCAGCTTACAGGGGGCGAAGGAAAACACCATATATTTT. It encodes CASSLQGAKENTIYF. The J gene is TRBJ1-3, the V gene TRBV5-1; 9 nucleotides match TRBD1. Unmatched junction bases numbered 6, after V lost 2 bases and J lost 6 bases. The V gene's germline CDR1 is SGHRS and CDR2 YFSETQ. This CDR3 comprises 15 residues. Variable domain in full (rest from reference TRBV5-1 and TRBJ1-3): KAGVTQTPRYLIKTRGQQVTLSCSPISGHRSVSWYQQTPGQGLQFLFEYFSETQRNKGNFPGRFSGRQFSNSRSEMNVSTLELGDSALYLCASSLQGAKENTIYFGEGSWLTVV.

The chain carries TRBV6-1 and TRBJ1-5, with a tentative D call TRBD1 (6 bases). The germline CDR1 and CDR2 sequences are MNHNS and SASEGT. This CDR3 contains 15 residues. V shed 6 bases and J shed 4 bases, with 16 bases lying between them. In nucleotides, the CDR3 is TGTGCCAGCAGCTGGGGGCAGGGCGGGAATCAGCCCCAGCATTTT. Encoded protein: CASSWGQGGNQPQHF.

The chain recombines TRBV11-2 with TRBJ2-2; D possibly corresponds to TRBD1 (6 bases). V was clipped by 3 bases and J by 4 bases, with 12 bases between them. The CDR3 is made up of 15 amino acids. Germline V gene lookup returns CDR1 SGHAT and CDR2 FQNNGV. The CDR3 loop is CASSFSTGTTGELFF. The CDR3 nucleotides read TGTGCCAGCAGCTTTAGTACAGGGACCACCGGGGAGCTGTTTTTT. Supplemented by reference TRBV11-2 and TRBJ2-2, the full variable domain reads EAGVAQSPRYKIIEKRQSVAFWCNPISGHATLYWYQQILGQGPKLLIQFQNNGVVDDSQLPKDRFSAERLKGVDSTLKIQPAKLEDSAVYLCASSFSTGTTGELFFGEGSRLTVL.

V and J are TRBV9 and TRBJ2-7, with D possibly TRBD2 on 6 matching bases. The CDR3 covers 12 residues. Germline values: CDR1 SGDLS, CDR2 YYNGEE. The V end was cut by 3 bases, the J end by 7 bases, with 11 bases between. The DNA of the CDR3 is TGTGCCAGCAGCGGGGGACGGGGGGAGCAGTACTTC. Protein sequence: CASSGGRGEQYF.

The chain uses TRBV4-1 and TRBJ1-1, with D tentatively TRBD1 (6 bases). This CDR3 is 15 amino acids long. Germline V gene data show CDR1 as MGHRA and CDR2 as YSYEKL. V shed 3 bases and J shed 0 bases, with 11 bases lying between them. The CDR3 reads CASSHDGQMNTEAFF. Here the CDR3 DNA reads TGCGCCAGCAGCCACGACGGACAGATGAACACTGAAGCTTTCTTT.